This T cell receptor beta chain was identified in a study of T cell changes during pregnancy in multiple sclerosis. Measured with immunoSEQ multiplex PCR; TCRdb has only the in-frame clones, and not every one. The data hold tens of thousands of clones, with about 89% observed a single time. Trimming took off 2 bases at V and 2 bases at J, with 14 bases between the two ends. Germline loops: CDR1 SGHRS, CDR2 YFSETQ. This CDR3 region has 16 residues. The sequence was collected from a female donor in good health, enrolled as a control in a pregnancy study. The V gene is TRBV5-1, the J gene TRBJ1-3; no firm D call. Sequencing was performed on CD4+ T cells from peripheral blood mononuclear cells, taken in the first trimester of pregnancy. The CDR3 spells CASSLAAGRTGNTIYF. The CDR3 region has the DNA TGCGCCAGCAGCTTAGCGGCGGGGAGGACTGGAAACACCATATATTTT.